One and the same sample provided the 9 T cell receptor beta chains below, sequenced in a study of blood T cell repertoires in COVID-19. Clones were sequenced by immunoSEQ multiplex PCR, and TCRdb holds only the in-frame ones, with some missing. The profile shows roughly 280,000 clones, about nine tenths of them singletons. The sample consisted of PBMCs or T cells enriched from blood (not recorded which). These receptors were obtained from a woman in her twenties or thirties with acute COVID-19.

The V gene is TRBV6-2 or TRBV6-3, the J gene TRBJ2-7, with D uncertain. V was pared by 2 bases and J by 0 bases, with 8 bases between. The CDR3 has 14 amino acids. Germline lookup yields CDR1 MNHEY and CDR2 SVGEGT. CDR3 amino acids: CASSYGLSSYEQYF. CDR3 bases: TGTGCCAGCAGTTACGGCCTCAGCTCCTACGAGCAGTACTTC.

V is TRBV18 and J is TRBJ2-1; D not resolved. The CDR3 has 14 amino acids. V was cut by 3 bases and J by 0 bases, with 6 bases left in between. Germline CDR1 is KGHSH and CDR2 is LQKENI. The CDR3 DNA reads TGTGCCAGCTCACCTAGTAGCTCCTACAATGAGCAGTTCTTC. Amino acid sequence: CASSPSSSYNEQFF.

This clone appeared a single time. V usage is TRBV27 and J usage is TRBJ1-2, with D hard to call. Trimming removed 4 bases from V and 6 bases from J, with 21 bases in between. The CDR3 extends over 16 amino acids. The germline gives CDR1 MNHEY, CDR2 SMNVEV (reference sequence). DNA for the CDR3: TGTGCCAGCAGTTCCAGGCATGGCAGTCTTTTGGATGGCTACACCTTC. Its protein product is CASSSRHGSLLDGYTF.

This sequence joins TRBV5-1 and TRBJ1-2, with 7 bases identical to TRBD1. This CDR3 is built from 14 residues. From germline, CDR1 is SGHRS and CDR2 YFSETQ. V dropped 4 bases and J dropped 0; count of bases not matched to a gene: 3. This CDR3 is CASSLGQSNYGYTF. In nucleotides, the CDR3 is TGCGCCAGCAGCCTGGGACAGTCTAACTATGGCTACACCTTC.

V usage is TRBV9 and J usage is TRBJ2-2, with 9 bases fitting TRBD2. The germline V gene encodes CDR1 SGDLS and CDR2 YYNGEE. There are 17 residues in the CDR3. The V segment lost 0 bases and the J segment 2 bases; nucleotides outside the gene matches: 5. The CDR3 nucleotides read TGTGCCAGCAGCGTAGGTCCTAGCGGGACCAACACCGGGGAGCTGTTTTTT. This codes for CASSVGPSGTNTGELFF.

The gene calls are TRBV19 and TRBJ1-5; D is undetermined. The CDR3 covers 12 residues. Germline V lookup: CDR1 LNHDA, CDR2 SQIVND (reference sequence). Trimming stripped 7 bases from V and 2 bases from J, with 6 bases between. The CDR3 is CASKGGNQPQHF. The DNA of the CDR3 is TGTGCCAGTAAAGGAGGCAATCAGCCCCAGCATTTT.

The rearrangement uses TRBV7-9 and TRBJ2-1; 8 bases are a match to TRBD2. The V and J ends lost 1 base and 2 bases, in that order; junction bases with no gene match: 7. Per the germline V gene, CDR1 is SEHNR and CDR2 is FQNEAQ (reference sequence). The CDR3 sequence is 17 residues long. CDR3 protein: CASSLELREDTYNEQFF. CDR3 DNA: TGTGCCAGCAGCTTAGAATTGCGGGAGGATACCTACAATGAGCAGTTCTTC.

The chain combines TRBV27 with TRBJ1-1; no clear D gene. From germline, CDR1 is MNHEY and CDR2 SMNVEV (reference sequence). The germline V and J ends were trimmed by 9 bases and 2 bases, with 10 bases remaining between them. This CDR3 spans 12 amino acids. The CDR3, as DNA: TGTGCCAGTTCGGGATTAAACACTGAAGCTTTCTTT. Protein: CASSGLNTEAFF.

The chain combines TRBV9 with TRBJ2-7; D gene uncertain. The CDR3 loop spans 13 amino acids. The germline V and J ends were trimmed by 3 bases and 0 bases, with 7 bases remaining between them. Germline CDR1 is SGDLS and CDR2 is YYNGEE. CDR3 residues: CASSGDNSYEQYF. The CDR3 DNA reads TGTGCCAGCAGCGGTGACAACTCCTACGAGCAGTACTTC.